What follows describes a single T cell receptor (beta chain). What it recognizes is unknown. The data derive from a study of T cell responses to AZD1222 COVID-19 vaccine. Study-level points and caveats: Receipt of two AZD1222 doses was followed by a rise in Spike-specific TCR breadth and depth.

V was cut by 7 bases and J by 5 bases, with 18 bases left in between. Germline V lookup: CDR1 SGDLS, CDR2 YYNGEE. The CDR3 runs to 15 residues. The repertoire was sequenced with immunoSEQ multiplex PCR; TCRdb's copy has only in-frame clones and lacks some. Among roughly 130,000 clones listed, approximately 90% were seen once. The chain recombines TRBV9 with TRBJ1-4, with D possibly matching TRBD1 (6 bases). Sequencing used peripheral blood, obtained on day 0 of AZD1222 vaccination. The source of this sequence is an adult in good health. CDR3 nucleotide sequence: TGTGCCAGCCCTGGAGAGGGGGACTGGAATGAAAAACTGTTTTTT. Translated: CASPGEGDWNEKLFF. Variable domain in full (rest from reference TRBV9 and TRBJ1-4): DSGVTQTPKHLITATGQRVTLRCSPRSGDLSVYWYQQSLDQGLQFLIQYYNGEERAKGNILERFSAQQFPDLHSELNLSSLELGDSALYFCASPGEGDWNEKLFFGSGTQLSVL.